The 13 T cell receptor beta chains below were found in one sample sequenced in a study of T cell responses to AZD1222 COVID-19 vaccine. Sequenced by immunoSEQ multiplex PCR; TCRdb stores in-frame clones only, minus some. The table shows tens of thousands of clones, with about three quarters occurring only once. The specimen comprised peripheral blood, sampled on day 0 of AZD1222 vaccination. The receptors derive from an adult in good health.

The chain employs TRBV3-1 (or the pseudogene TRBV3-2) and TRBJ1-1; no definite D call. V lost 4 bases to trimming and J lost 1 base, with 4 bases between them. The CDR3 spans 12 residues. Germline V lookup: CDR1 LGHDT, CDR2 YNNKEL (reference sequence). The CDR3 sequence is CASSRQNTEAFF. For the CDR3, the DNA is TGTGCCAGCAGCCGACAGAACACTGAAGCTTTCTTT.

The J gene is TRBJ2-2, the V gene TRBV9, with unresolved D. Trimming stripped 3 bases from V and 1 base from J, with 10 bases between. The germline CDR1 and CDR2 sequences are SGDLS and YYNGEE. The CDR3 has 15 amino acids. CDR3 sequence reads: CASSAVGRNTGELFF. The CDR3 DNA reads TGTGCCAGCAGCGCCGTGGGTAGGAACACCGGGGAGCTGTTTTTT.

Judged by abundance, this clone is medium-sized. The chain has TRBV27 and TRBJ1-6; D not resolved. Trimming shortened V by 1 base and J by 0 bases, and 4 bases separated the two germline ends. This CDR3 is 15 amino acids long. CDR1 and CDR2 (germline): MNHEY, SMNVEV (reference sequence). CDR3 region: CASSLLGSYNSPLHF. As DNA, the CDR3 is TGTGCCAGCAGTTTATTAGGCTCCTATAATTCACCCCTCCACTTT.

V usage is TRBV7-2 and J usage is TRBJ2-7; no definite D call. The CDR3 has 12 residues. Between the trimmed V and J ends, which lost 3 bases and 0 bases, there was a span of 3 bases. Looked up from germline, CDR1 is SGHTA and CDR2 is FQGNSA. This CDR3 reads CASSFSSYEQYF. The CDR3 DNA follows: TGTGCCAGCAGCTTCAGCTCCTACGAGCAGTACTTC.

V and J are TRBV28 and TRBJ1-1; 7 bases are shared with TRBD1. The length of the CDR3 is 15 residues. Germline lookup yields CDR1 MDHEN and CDR2 SYDVKM. V lost 7 bases to trimming and J lost 1 base; unmatched junction nucleotides: 9. The CDR3: CASIPRQGWNTEAFF. In DNA, the CDR3 is TGTGCCAGCATCCCCCGACAGGGTTGGAACACTGAAGCTTTCTTT.

The gene calls are TRBV7-9 and TRBJ2-5; D unclear. Trimming cost V 1 base and J 1 base, with 7 bases left between them. Germline lookup yields CDR1 SEHNR and CDR2 FQNEAQ (reference sequence). The CDR3 is made up of 14 amino acids. The CDR3 DNA follows: TGTGCCAGCAGCTTAGGGTCACTCCAAGAGACCCAGTACTTC. Amino acids: CASSLGSLQETQYF.

The chain has TRBV7-3 and TRBJ2-5; a weak D match, TRBD2 (7 bases). Trimming removed 5 bases from V and 7 bases from J, with 20 bases in between. Germline-derived CDR1 and CDR2 are SGHTA and FQGTGA. CDR3 length: 15 residues. The CDR3 bases are TGTGCCAGCAGCCGGGGGGCTATCACAGGGTCGACCCAGTACTTC. Translated: CASSRGAITGSTQYF.

The chain links TRBV6-5 to TRBJ2-5, with 9 bases lining up with TRBD2. The CDR3 contains 14 residues. Germline V lookup: CDR1 MNHEY, CDR2 SVGAGI. With V trimmed by 7 bases and J by 3 bases, 6 bases remained unmatched. The CDR3 DNA follows: TGTGCCAGCATCTTGCGGGGGGGCGAAGAGACCCAGTACTTC. This encodes CASILRGGEETQYF.

V is TRBV7-9 and J is TRBJ1-2, with TRBD1 as a possible D gene (6 bases). Looked up from germline, CDR1 is SEHNR and CDR2 is FQNEAQ (reference sequence). Trimming shortened V by 4 bases and J by 1 base, and 19 bases separated the two germline ends. The CDR3 totals 17 residues. CDR3 DNA sequence: TGTGCCAGCAGCTCGACAGGTTTTGACCTTTTTAACTATGGCTACACCTTC. Translated, it gives CASSSTGFDLFNYGYTF.

The chain recombines TRBV5-4 with TRBJ2-1, with D perhaps TRBD2 (6 bases). Per the germline V gene, CDR1 is SGHNT and CDR2 is YYREEE (reference sequence). This CDR3 region has 16 residues. Between the trimmed V and J ends, which lost 2 bases and 0 bases, there was a span of 12 bases. The CDR3, as DNA: TGTGCCAGCAGCTTAGGCGGGGCGGTCTCCTACAATGAGCAGTTCTTC. Protein product: CASSLGGAVSYNEQFF.

This clone was seen a few times. The CDR3 DNA sequence: TGTGCCAGCACTAGGACAGGGGATGAGCAGTTCTTC. Its translation is CASTRTGDEQFF. V usage is TRBV2 and J usage is TRBJ2-1; 9 bases map to TRBD1. J gave up 8 bases and V 7 bases, and 3 bases lay outside the gene matches. There are 12 residues in the CDR3. Germline CDR1 and CDR2: SNHLY and FYNNEI.

This chain connects TRBV5-1 to TRBJ1-1; D unclear. Germline V lookup: CDR1 SGHRS, CDR2 YFSETQ. Trimming removed 0 bases from V and 2 bases from J, with 8 bases in between. The CDR3 consists of 14 residues. The CDR3 loop reads CASSLASPNTEAFF. CDR3 sequence (DNA): TGCGCCAGCAGCTTGGCCAGCCCTAACACTGAAGCTTTCTTT. Full variable domain (outside the CDR3, taken from reference TRBV5-1 and TRBJ1-1): KAGVTQTPRYLIKTRGQQVTLSCSPISGHRSVSWYQQTPGQGLQFLFEYFSETQRNKGNFPGRFSGRQFSNSRSEMNVSTLELGDSALYLCASSLASPNTEAFFGQGTRLTVV.

This clone was recorded once. The chain combines TRBV4-3 with TRBJ2-6, with D possibly called TRBD1 or TRBD2 (5 bases each). V lost 4 bases and J lost 2, with 12 bases in between. The CDR3 spans 16 residues. Germline V gene lookup returns CDR1 LGHNA and CDR2 YSLEER. The DNA for the CDR3 is TGCGCCAGCAGCCTGACGGGACCAGCTGGGGCCAACGTCCTGACTTTC. Protein: CASSLTGPAGANVLTF.